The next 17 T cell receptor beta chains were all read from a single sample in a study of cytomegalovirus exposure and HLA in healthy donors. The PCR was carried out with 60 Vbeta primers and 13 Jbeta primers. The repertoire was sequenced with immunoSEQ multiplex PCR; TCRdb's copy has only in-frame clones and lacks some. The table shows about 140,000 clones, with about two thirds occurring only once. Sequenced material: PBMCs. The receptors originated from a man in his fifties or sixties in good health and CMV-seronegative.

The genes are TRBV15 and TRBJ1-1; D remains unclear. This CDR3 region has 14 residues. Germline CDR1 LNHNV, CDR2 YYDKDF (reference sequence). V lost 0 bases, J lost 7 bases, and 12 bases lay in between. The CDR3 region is CATSRDLTPLEAFF. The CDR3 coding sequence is TGTGCCACCAGCAGAGATCTGACACCCCTTGAAGCTTTCTTT.

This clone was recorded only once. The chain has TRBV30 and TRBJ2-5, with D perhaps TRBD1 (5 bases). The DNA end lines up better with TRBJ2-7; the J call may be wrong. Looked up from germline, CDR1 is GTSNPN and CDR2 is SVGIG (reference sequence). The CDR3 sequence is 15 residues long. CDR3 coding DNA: TGTGCCTGGAGAAGTTCAGGACACGAGATTTACGAGCAGTACTTC. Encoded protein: CAWRSSGHEIYEQYF.

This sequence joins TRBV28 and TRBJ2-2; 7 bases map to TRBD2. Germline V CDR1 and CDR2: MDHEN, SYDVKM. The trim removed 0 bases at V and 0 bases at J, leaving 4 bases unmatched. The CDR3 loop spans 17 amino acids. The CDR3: CASSLWGEGPNTGELFF. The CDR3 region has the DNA TGTGCCAGCAGTTTATGGGGGGAGGGTCCGAACACCGGGGAGCTGTTTTTT.

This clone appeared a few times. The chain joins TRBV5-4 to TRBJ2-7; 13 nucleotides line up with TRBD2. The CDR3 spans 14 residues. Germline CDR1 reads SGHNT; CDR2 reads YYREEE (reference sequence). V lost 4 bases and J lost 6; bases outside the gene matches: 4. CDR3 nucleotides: TGTGCCAGCAGCCCCCGACTAGCGGGGGGCGAGCAGTACTTC. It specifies CASSPRLAGGEQYF.

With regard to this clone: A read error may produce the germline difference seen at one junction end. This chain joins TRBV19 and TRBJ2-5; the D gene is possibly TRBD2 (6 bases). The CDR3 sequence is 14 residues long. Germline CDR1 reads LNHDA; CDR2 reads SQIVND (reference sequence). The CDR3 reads CTSSIGASAETQYF. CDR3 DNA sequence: TGTACCAGTAGTATCGGGGCTAGCGCAGAGACCCAGTACTTC. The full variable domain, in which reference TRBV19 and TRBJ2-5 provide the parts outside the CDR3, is DGGITQSPKYLFRKEGQNVTLSCEQNLNHDAMYWYRQDPGQGLRLIYYSQIVNDFQKGDIAEGYSVSREKKESFPLTVTSAQKNPTAFYLCTSSIGASAETQYFGPGTRLLVL.

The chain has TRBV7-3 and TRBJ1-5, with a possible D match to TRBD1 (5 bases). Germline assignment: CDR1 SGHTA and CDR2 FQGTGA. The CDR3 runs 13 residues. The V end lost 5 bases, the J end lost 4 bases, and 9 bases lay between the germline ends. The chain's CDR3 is CASSLRVNQPQHF. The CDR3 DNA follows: TGTGCCAGCAGCCTCAGGGTGAATCAGCCCCAGCATTTT.

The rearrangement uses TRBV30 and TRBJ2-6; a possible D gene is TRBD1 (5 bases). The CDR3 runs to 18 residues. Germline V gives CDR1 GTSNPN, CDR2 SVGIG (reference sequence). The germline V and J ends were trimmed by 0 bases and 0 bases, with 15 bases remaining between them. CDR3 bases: TGTGCCTGGAGTGTACTTAGACAGCCATACTCTGGGGCCAACGTCCTGACTTTC. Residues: CAWSVLRQPYSGANVLTF.

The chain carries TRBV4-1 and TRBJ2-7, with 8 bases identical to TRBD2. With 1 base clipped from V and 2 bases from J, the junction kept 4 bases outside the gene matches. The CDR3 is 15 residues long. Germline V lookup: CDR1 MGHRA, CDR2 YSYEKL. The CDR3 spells CASSQVLLAAYEQYF. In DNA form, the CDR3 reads TGCGCCAGCAGCCAAGTGCTACTAGCGGCCTACGAGCAGTACTTC.

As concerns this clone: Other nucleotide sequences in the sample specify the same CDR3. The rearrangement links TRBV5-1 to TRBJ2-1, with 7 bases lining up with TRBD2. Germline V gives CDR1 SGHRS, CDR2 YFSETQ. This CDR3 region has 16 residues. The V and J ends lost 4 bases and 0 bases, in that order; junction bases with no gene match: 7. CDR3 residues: CASSASSGSSYNEQFF. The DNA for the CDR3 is TGCGCCAGCAGCGCCTCTAGCGGTAGCTCCTACAATGAGCAGTTCTTC.

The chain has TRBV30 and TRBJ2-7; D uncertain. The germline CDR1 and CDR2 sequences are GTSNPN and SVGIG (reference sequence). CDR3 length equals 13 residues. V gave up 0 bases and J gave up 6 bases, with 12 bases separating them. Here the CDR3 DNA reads TGTGCCTGGAGTGTTCAGACGGGTAGCGAGCAGTACTTC. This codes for CAWSVQTGSEQYF.

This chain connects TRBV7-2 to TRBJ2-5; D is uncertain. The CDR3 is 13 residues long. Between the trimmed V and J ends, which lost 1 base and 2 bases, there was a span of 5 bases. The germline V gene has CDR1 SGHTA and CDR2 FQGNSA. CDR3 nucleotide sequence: TGTGCCAGCAGCTTAGTAACTCAAGAGACCCAGTACTTC. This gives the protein CASSLVTQETQYF.

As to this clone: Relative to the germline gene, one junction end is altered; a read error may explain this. In DNA form, the CDR3 reads TGTGCCAGCAGCCAGATAGGGGGCTCCCACGAGCAGTACTTC. As protein: CASSQIGGSHEQYF. The rearrangement links TRBV6-5 to TRBJ2-7, with 7 positions matching TRBD1. The CDR3 extends over 14 amino acids. The germline gives CDR1 MNHEY, CDR2 SVGAGI.

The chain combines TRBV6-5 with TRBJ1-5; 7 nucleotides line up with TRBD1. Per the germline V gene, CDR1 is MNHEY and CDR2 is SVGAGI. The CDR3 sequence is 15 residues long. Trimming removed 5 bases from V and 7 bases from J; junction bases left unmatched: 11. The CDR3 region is CASSTRGTDKQPQHF. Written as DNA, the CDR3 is TGTGCCAGCAGTACCCGAGGGACAGATAAACAGCCCCAGCATTTT.

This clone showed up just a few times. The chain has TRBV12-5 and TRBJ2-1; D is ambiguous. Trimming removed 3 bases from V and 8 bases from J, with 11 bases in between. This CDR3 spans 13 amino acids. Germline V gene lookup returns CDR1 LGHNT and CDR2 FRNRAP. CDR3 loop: CASGFELFDEQFF. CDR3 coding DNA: TGTGCTAGTGGTTTTGAGTTGTTCGATGAGCAGTTCTTC.

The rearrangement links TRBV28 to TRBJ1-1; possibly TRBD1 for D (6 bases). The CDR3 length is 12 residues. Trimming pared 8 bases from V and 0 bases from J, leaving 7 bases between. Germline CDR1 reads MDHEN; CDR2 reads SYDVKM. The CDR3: CASGQLNTEAFF. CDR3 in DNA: TGTGCCAGCGGACAGTTGAACACTGAAGCTTTCTTT.

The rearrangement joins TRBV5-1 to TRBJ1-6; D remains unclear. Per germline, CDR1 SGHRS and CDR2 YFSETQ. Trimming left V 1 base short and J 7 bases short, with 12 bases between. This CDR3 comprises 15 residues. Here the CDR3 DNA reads TGCGCCAGCAGCTTGACGGCGGCGAGGAATTCACCCCTCCACTTT. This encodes CASSLTAARNSPLHF. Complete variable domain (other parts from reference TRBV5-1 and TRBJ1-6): KAGVTQTPRYLIKTRGQQVTLSCSPISGHRSVSWYQQTPGQGLQFLFEYFSETQRNKGNFPGRFSGRQFSNSRSEMNVSTLELGDSALYLCASSLTAARNSPLHFGNGTRLTVT.

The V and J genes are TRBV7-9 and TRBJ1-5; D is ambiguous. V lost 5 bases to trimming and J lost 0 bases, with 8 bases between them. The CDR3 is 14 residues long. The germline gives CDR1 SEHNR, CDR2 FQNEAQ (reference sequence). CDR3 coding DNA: TGTGCCAGCAGCAGACTGAATAGCAATCAGCCCCAGCATTTT. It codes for CASSRLNSNQPQHF.